The next 29 T cell receptor beta chains were all read from a single sample in a study of graft-versus-host responses after intestinal transplantation. Profiled with immunoSEQ multiplex PCR; TCRdb holds only in-frame clones, not every one. The sample shows 25,000 to 35,000 clones, about 80% of them seen only once. Antigens of these TCRs are unknown. Sequenced here: unstimulated CD8+ T cells sorted from spleen or lymph node cells, sampled before intestinal transplant. These receptors came from a human donor who received an intestinal transplant.

This clone has a handful of counts. The chain couples TRBV10-2 to TRBJ1-1, with 9 bases matching TRBD1. Germline CDR1 reads WSHSY; CDR2 reads SAAADI. This CDR3 is built from 12 residues. The trim removed 5 bases at V and 10 bases at J, leaving 5 bases unmatched. This CDR3 reads CASSKNRGPAFF. CDR3 DNA: TGCGCCAGCAGTAAGAACAGGGGGCCAGCTTTCTTT.

In this sample, this clone turned up a few times. V usage is TRBV4-2 and J usage is TRBJ1-2; D ambiguous. V gave up 7 bases and J gave up 4 bases, with 19 bases separating them. The germline gives CDR1 LGHNA, CDR2 YNFKEQ. CDR3 size: 15 residues. CDR3 protein: CASTRDILNPYGYTF. The CDR3, as DNA: TGTGCCAGCACCCGCGACATCCTGAATCCCTATGGCTACACCTTC.

V and J are TRBV7-9 and TRBJ2-2; 10 bases agree with TRBD1. V lost 3 bases and J lost 3; bases outside the gene matches: 4. This CDR3 has 16 residues. CDR1 and CDR2 (germline): SEHNR, FQNEAQ (reference sequence). The CDR3 DNA is TGTGCCAGCAGCTTGCCGGGACAGGGGTACACCGGGGAGCTGTTTTTT. Its protein is CASSLPGQGYTGELFF.

The CDR3 nucleotides are TGTGCCAGCAGTTACTCGGCAGGGCCCTCTGGAAACACCATATATTTT. This sequence encodes CASSYSAGPSGNTIYF. The chain joins TRBV6-5 to TRBJ1-3, with a possible D match to TRBD1 (5 bases). The V end was cut by 0 bases, the J end by 0 bases, with 9 bases between. The germline V gene has CDR1 MNHEY and CDR2 SVGAGI. This CDR3 region has 16 residues.

The chain carries TRBV9 and TRBJ2-1; a possible D gene is TRBD2 (6 bases). CDR1 and CDR2 (germline): SGDLS, YYNGEE. This CDR3 comprises 16 residues. With 0 bases removed from V and 0 bases from J, the gap between germline ends came to 10 bases. DNA of the CDR3: TGTGCCAGCAGCGTAGGGGGGGACCTCTCCTACAATGAGCAGTTCTTC. Translating gives CASSVGGDLSYNEQFF.

The gene calls are TRBV20-1 and TRBJ1-1; D call uncertain. CDR3 length: 11 amino acids. Germline CDR1 and CDR2: DFQATT and SNEGSKA (reference sequence). V was shortened by 7 bases and J by 10 bases, with 16 bases between the two germline ends. The CDR3 region is CSVGSPYLAFF. The DNA for the CDR3 is TGCAGTGTGGGCAGCCCCTATCTAGCTTTCTTT.

V usage is TRBV2 and J usage is TRBJ1-2; D gene uncertain. Germline lookup yields CDR1 SNHLY and CDR2 FYNNEI. The CDR3 consists of 15 residues. Between the trimmed V and J ends, which lost 7 bases and 3 bases, there was a span of 18 bases. CDR3 in amino acids: CASKRFEESYYGYTF. In nucleotides, the CDR3 is TGTGCCAGCAAACGATTTGAAGAGAGTTACTATGGCTACACCTTC.

V gene TRBV14 combines with J gene TRBJ1-2, with 7 bases identical to TRBD1. CDR1 is SGHDN and CDR2 is FVKESK in the germline V gene. V lost 0 bases, J lost 5 bases, and 0 bases stayed unmatched. CDR3 length equals 13 residues. The CDR3 coding sequence is TGTGCCAGCAGCCAAGACAGGGGGTATGGCTACACCTTC. It specifies CASSQDRGYGYTF.

The DNA of the CDR3 is TGTGCCAGCAGTTTAGGGACTAGCATCCTCCATGAGCAGTTCTTC. It encodes CASSLGTSILHEQFF. The J gene is TRBJ2-1, the V gene TRBV28; 9 bases match TRBD2. V lost 2 bases and J lost 8; bases outside the gene matches: 7. From germline, CDR1 is MDHEN and CDR2 SYDVKM. The CDR3 contains 15 residues.

The chain combines TRBV6-6 with TRBJ2-7, with TRBD1 identical over 7 bases. Germline CDR1 reads MNHNY; CDR2 reads SVGAGI (reference sequence). The CDR3 is made up of 13 amino acids. The V and J ends lost 6 bases and 5 bases, in that order; junction bases with no gene match: 7. The CDR3 coding sequence is TGTGCCAGCAGCGTGGGACAGACCCACGAGCAGTACTTC. It yields the protein CASSVGQTHEQYF.

The V gene is TRBV2, the J gene TRBJ2-1; 11 bases match TRBD2. The length of the CDR3 is 15 residues. Per the germline V gene, CDR1 is SNHLY and CDR2 is FYNNEI. Trimming cost V 9 bases and J 0 bases; bases outside gene matches: 4. The CDR3 reads CARGLAESSYNEQFF. CDR3 in DNA: TGTGCCAGGGGACTAGCGGAAAGCTCCTACAATGAGCAGTTCTTC.

The chain couples TRBV6-5 to TRBJ1-2; 8 nucleotides match TRBD1. Trimming removed 6 bases from V and 4 bases from J; junction bases left unmatched: 4. The CDR3 covers 13 residues. Germline loops: CDR1 MNHEY, CDR2 SVGAGI. CDR3 DNA: TGTGCCAGCAGCCTCGGGACAGGCTATGGCTACACCTTC. It is translated as CASSLGTGYGYTF.

This chain connects TRBV6-1 to TRBJ2-3, with D hard to call. The V and J ends lost 1 base and 2 bases respectively, with 16 bases between them. The germline CDR1 and CDR2 sequences are MNHNS and SASEGT. The CDR3 has 17 residues. The CDR3 sequence is CASSEGRAWASTDTQYF. The CDR3 DNA sequence: TGTGCCAGCAGTGAAGGGCGCGCTTGGGCTTCCACAGATACGCAGTATTTT.

V is TRBV27 and J is TRBJ2-7, with 7 bases matching TRBD1. V was pared by 5 bases and J by 5 bases, with 12 bases of the junction left unmatched. The CDR3 runs 15 residues. Germline V gene lookup returns CDR1 MNHEY and CDR2 SMNVEV (reference sequence). This CDR3 reads CASSALGRQGHEQYF. CDR3 in DNA: TGTGCCAGCAGTGCCTTAGGACGACAGGGCCACGAGCAGTACTTC.

The gene calls are TRBV21-1 and TRBJ2-1; no DNA check was done on the table's D call, TRBD2. TRBV21-1 is listed as a pseudogene. The CDR3 is 20 residues long. The CDR3 region has the DNA TGTGCCAGCAGCAAATGTAGGAACCCGTGGGGACTAGAATCCTACAATGAGCAGTTCTTC. The encoded protein is CASSKCRNPWGLESYNEQFF.

The chain carries TRBV5-4 and TRBJ2-7; 14 bases fit TRBD2. Germline V gene data show CDR1 as SGHNT and CDR2 as YYREEE (reference sequence). There are 14 residues in the CDR3. Unmatched junction bases numbered 2, after V lost 3 bases and J lost 6 bases. CDR3 protein: CASSSGLAGAEQYF. CDR3 DNA sequence: TGTGCCAGCAGCTCGGGACTAGCGGGAGCCGAGCAGTACTTC.

This rearrangement joins TRBV6-1 to TRBJ2-1; a possible D gene is TRBD2 (6 bases). The CDR3 has 14 amino acids. Trimming took 10 bases from V and 8 from J, leaving 21 bases between them. Germline values: CDR1 MNHNS, CDR2 SASEGT. The CDR3 bases are TGTGCCACTCCGGGGGACTCCACTTTGGATGAGCAGTTCTTC. Protein sequence: CATPGDSTLDEQFF.

This clone was counted ten times or more. V is TRBV19 and J is TRBJ1-1, with D hard to call. This CDR3 contains 15 residues. The V end lost 3 bases, the J end lost 0 bases, and 11 bases lay between the germline ends. Germline V gene lookup returns CDR1 LNHDA and CDR2 SQIVND (reference sequence). CDR3 sequence reads: CASSMPGRLNTEAFF. CDR3 nucleotides: TGTGCCAGTAGTATGCCCGGGAGACTGAACACTGAAGCTTTCTTT. Looking up the rest from reference TRBV19 and TRBJ1-1 gives the full variable domain: DGGITQSPKYLFRKEGQNVTLSCEQNLNHDAMYWYRQDPGQGLRLIYYSQIVNDFQKGDIAEGYSVSREKKESFPLTVTSAQKNPTAFYLCASSMPGRLNTEAFFGQGTRLTVV.

The rearrangement joins TRBV7-3 to TRBJ2-5, with D tentatively TRBD2 (6 bases). Trimming removed 5 bases from V and 5 bases from J, with 12 bases in between. Per germline, CDR1 SGHTA and CDR2 FQGTGA. This CDR3 comprises 13 residues. The CDR3 protein is CASSGTPGETQYF. The CDR3 DNA reads as TGTGCCAGCAGCGGGACTCCTGGTGAGACCCAGTACTTC.

The gene calls are TRBV2 and TRBJ2-5; D perhaps matches TRBD1 (6 bases). The CDR3 is 14 residues long. The germline gives CDR1 SNHLY, CDR2 FYNNEI. V was clipped by 3 bases and J by 5 bases, with 13 bases between them. The CDR3 nucleotides are TGTGCCAGCAGTGAGTGGCAGGGGTGGGAGACCCAGTACTTC. Its protein product is CASSEWQGWETQYF.

Here the CDR3 DNA reads TGTGCCAGCAGTTCCCTCCGGCTAGCGGGACCCAATGAGCAGTTCTTC. Its translation: CASSSLRLAGPNEQFF. The chain recombines TRBV27 with TRBJ2-1; TRBD2 aligns across 9 bases. V lost 4 bases, J lost 6 bases, and 10 bases stayed unmatched. The length of the CDR3 is 16 residues. The germline V gene encodes CDR1 MNHEY and CDR2 SMNVEV (reference sequence).

V usage is TRBV11-2 and J usage is TRBJ2-5; 10 nucleotides match TRBD2. The length of the CDR3 is 13 residues. CDR1 SGHAT and CDR2 FQNNGV come from the germline V gene. The junction had 0 bases not matched to a gene; V was cut back by 8 bases and J by 0 bases. Here the CDR3 DNA reads TGTGCCAGCCTAGCGGGGGACCAAGAGACCCAGTACTTC. It codes for CASLAGDQETQYF.

The genes are TRBV10-3 and TRBJ2-1; perhaps TRBD2 as D (6 bases). This CDR3 region has 16 residues. Trimming removed 3 bases at V and 3 bases at J, with 15 bases between. Looked up from germline, CDR1 is ENHRY and CDR2 is SYGVKD. DNA for the CDR3: TGTGCCATCAGTGACCGACTAGTGAGTGGCTACAATGAGCAGTTCTTC. It specifies CAISDRLVSGYNEQFF.

The chain recombines TRBV19 with TRBJ1-2, with 9 positions matching TRBD1. The germline gives CDR1 LNHDA, CDR2 SQIVND (reference sequence). Losses at the gene ends were 3 bases for V and 6 bases for J; bases not matched to a gene: 8. CDR3 length: 15 residues. CDR3 residues: CASSIHRTGGDGYTF. For the CDR3, the DNA is TGTGCCAGTAGTATCCACCGAACAGGGGGCGATGGCTACACCTTC.

This chain uses TRBV6-1 with TRBJ2-1; 14 bases fit TRBD2. CDR3 length equals 14 residues. V trimming: 11 bases; J trimming: 9 bases; junction bases outside the gene matches: 9. Germline lookup yields CDR1 MNHNS and CDR2 SASEGT. The CDR3 region is CAGGLAGGSIEQFF. The CDR3 coding sequence is TGTGCCGGAGGACTAGCGGGAGGTTCTATTGAGCAGTTCTTC.

The rearrangement uses TRBV4-1 and TRBJ2-3, with a tentative D call TRBD2 (7 bases). The V and J ends lost 0 bases and 4 bases respectively, with 11 bases between them. CDR3 length equals 15 residues. CDR1 and CDR2 (germline): MGHRA, YSYEKL. CDR3 region: CASSQDLGGADTQYF. In DNA form, the CDR3 reads TGCGCCAGCAGCCAAGATCTAGGGGGGGCAGATACGCAGTATTTT.

In this sample, this clone turned up once. V and J are TRBV6-4 and TRBJ2-6; D might be TRBD2 (5 bases). V lost 3 bases and J lost 0, with 6 bases in between. Germline-derived CDR1 and CDR2 are MRHNA and SNTAGT. The CDR3 has 15 residues. In nucleotides, the CDR3 is TGTGCCAGCAGTGAGGGAGACTCTGGGGCCAACGTCCTGACTTTC. It translates to CASSEGDSGANVLTF.

This clone was picked up one time. The V gene is TRBV10-2, the J gene TRBJ2-7, with a tentative D call TRBD2 (5 bases). The length of the CDR3 is 14 residues. The germline V gene has CDR1 WSHSY and CDR2 SAAADI. The germline V and J ends were trimmed by 3 bases and 3 bases, with 12 bases remaining between them. CDR3 DNA: TGCGCCAGCAGTGACCCGGACTCCATCTACGAGCAGTACTTC. Amino acids: CASSDPDSIYEQYF.

J is TRBJ2-5 and V is TRBV4-1; TRBD2 aligns across 8 bases. The germline CDR1 and CDR2 sequences are MGHRA and YSYEKL. This CDR3 region has 14 residues. V was clipped by 0 bases and J by 7 bases; unmatched bases: 4. The CDR3 sequence: CASSQDVGRGTQYF. In nucleotides, the CDR3 is TGCGCCAGCAGCCAAGATGTCGGGAGGGGGACCCAGTACTTC.